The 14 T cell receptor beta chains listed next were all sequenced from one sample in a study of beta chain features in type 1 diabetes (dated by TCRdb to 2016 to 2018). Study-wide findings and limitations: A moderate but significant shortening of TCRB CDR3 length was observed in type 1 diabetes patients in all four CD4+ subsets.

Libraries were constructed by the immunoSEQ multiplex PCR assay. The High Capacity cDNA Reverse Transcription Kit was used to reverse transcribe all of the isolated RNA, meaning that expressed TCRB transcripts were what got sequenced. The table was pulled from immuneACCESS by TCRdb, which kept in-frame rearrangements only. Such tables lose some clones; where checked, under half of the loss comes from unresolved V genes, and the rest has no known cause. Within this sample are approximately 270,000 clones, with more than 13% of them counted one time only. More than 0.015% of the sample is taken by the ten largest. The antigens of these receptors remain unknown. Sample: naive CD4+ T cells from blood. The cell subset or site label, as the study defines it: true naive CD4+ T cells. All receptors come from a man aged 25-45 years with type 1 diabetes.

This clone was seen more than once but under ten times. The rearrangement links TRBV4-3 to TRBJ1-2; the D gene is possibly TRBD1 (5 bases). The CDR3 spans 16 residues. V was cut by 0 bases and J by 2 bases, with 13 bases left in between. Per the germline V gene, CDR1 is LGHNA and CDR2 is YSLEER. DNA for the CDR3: TGCGCCAGCAGCCAAGAAATTCTAAAGGGGAACTATGGCTACACCTTC. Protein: CASSQEILKGNYGYTF.

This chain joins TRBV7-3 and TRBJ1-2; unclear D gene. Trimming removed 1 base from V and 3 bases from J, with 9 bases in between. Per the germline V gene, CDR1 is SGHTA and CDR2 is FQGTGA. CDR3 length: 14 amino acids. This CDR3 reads CASSLNPGDYGYTF. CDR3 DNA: TGTGCCAGCAGCTTAAACCCCGGAGACTATGGCTACACCTTC.

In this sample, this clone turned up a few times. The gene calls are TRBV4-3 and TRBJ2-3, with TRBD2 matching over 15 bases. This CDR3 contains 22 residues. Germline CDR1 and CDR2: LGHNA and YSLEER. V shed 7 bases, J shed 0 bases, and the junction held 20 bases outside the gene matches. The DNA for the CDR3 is TGCGCCAGCACGCGGGGACTAGCGGGAGGTCGCGTCGGCTCACTGAGCACAGATACGCAGTATTTT. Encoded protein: CASTRGLAGGRVGSLSTDTQYF.

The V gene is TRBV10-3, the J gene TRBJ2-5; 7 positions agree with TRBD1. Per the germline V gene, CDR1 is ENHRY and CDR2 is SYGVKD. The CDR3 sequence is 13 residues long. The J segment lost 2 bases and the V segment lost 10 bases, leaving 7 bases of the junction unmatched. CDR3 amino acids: CATLRDRQETQYF. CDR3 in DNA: TGTGCCACACTCCGGGACAGACAAGAGACCCAGTACTTC.

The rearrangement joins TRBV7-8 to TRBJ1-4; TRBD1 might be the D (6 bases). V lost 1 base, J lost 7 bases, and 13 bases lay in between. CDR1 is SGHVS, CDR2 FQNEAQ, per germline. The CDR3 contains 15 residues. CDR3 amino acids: CASSLDSRGREKLFF. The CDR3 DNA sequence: TGTGCCAGCAGCTTAGATTCCAGGGGCCGTGAAAAACTGTTTTTT.

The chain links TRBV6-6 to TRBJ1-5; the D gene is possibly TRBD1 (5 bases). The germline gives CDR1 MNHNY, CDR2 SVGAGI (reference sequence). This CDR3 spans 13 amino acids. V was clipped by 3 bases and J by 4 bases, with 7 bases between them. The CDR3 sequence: CASSYGANQPQHF. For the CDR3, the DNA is TGTGCCAGCAGTTATGGGGCTAATCAGCCCCAGCATTTT.

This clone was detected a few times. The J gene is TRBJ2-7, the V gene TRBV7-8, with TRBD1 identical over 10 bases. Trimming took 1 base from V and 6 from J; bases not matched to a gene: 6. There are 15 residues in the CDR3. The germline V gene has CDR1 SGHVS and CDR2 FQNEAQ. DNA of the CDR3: TGTGCCAGCAGCTTAGTAGGGACAGGGGAACTCGAGCAGTACTTC. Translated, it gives CASSLVGTGELEQYF.

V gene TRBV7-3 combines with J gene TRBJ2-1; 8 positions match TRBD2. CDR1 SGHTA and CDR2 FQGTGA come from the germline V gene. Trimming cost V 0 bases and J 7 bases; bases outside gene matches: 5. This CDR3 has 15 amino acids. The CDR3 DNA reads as TGTGCCAGCAGCTTAACTAGCGGGATTACGAATGAGCAGTTCTTC. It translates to CASSLTSGITNEQFF.

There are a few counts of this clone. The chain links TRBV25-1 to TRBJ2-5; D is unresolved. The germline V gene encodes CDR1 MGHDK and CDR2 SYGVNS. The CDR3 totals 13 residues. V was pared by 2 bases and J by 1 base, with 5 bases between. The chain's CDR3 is CASSEPSQETQYF. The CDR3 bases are TGTGCCAGCAGTGAACCTAGCCAAGAGACCCAGTACTTC.

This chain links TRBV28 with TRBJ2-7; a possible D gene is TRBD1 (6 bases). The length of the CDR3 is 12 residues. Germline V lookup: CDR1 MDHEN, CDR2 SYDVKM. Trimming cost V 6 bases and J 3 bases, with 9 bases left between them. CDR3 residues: CASRIRGYEQYF. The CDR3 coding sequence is TGTGCCAGCAGGATCAGGGGCTACGAGCAGTACTTC.

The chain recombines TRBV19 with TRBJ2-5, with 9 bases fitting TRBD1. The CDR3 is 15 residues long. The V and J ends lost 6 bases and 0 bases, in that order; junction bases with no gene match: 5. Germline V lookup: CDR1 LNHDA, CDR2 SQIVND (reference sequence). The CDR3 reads CASRAGTGHQETQYF. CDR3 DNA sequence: TGTGCCAGTAGGGCCGGGACAGGGCACCAAGAGACCCAGTACTTC.

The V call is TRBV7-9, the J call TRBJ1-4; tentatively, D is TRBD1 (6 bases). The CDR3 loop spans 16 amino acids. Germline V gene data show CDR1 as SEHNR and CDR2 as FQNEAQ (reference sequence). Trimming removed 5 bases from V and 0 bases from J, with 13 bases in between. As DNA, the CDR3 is TGTGCCAGCAGCCGAGGGACATTTGCAACTAATGAAAAACTGTTTTTT. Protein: CASSRGTFATNEKLFF.

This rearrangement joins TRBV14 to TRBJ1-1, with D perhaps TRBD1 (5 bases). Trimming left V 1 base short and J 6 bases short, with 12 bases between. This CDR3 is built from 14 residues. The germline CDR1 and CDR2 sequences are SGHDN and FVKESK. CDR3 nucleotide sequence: TGTGCCAGCAGCCAAGCAGCGGGGCGACCTGAAGCTTTCTTT. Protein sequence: CASSQAAGRPEAFF.

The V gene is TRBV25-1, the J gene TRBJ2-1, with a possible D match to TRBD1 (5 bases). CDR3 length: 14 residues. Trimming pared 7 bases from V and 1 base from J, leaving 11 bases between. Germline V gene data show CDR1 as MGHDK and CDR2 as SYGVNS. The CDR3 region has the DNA TGTGCCAGCAAGGGGCGGATTTCCTACAATGAGCAGTTCTTC. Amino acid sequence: CASKGRISYNEQFF.